Following are 24 T cell receptor beta chains from one sample sequenced in a study of Graves' ophthalmopathy and Graves' hyperthyroidism. RNA transcripts served as template for amplifying TCR beta CDR3 sequences. First-round RT-PCR used HTBI primers; second-round multiplex PCR followed. In TCRdb, the multiplex PCR reads were re-called with MiXCR into one record per CDR3 protein. The sample holds hundreds of thousands of distinct CDR3 sequences; under 50% are singletons and the top ten take more than 2.5%. The source material was peripheral blood. These receptors were collected from an adult man with Graves' ophthalmopathy.

J is TRBJ1-1 and V is TRBV7-2; 10 bases align to TRBD1. V gave up 4 bases and J gave up 0 bases; unmatched junction bases: 5. The CDR3 runs 16 residues. The germline V gene encodes CDR1 SGHTA and CDR2 FQGNSA. CDR3 nucleotides: TGTGCCAGCAGCTCAGACAGGGGGCTAGTGAACACTGAAGCTTTCTTT. This encodes CASSSDRGLVNTEAFF.

Note on this clonotype: Being one base from a much bigger clone, this may be a read error. The chain joins TRBV19 to TRBJ2-7; 9 positions agree with TRBD1. Unmatched junction bases numbered 2, after V lost 3 bases and J lost 5 bases. CDR3 length: 13 residues. The germline CDR1 and CDR2 sequences are LNHDA and SQIVND (reference sequence). The CDR3: CASSITGGDEQYF. The CDR3 nucleotides are TGTGCCAGTAGTATCACAGGGGGCGACGAGCAGTACTTC.

The V and J genes are TRBV6-6 and TRBJ2-7; TRBD1 agrees at 10 bases. The CDR3 spans 15 residues. The germline V gene encodes CDR1 MNHNY and CDR2 SVGAGI (reference sequence). The junction had 2 bases not matched to a gene; V was cut back by 1 base and J by 2 bases. The CDR3 DNA reads TGTGCCAGCAGTTACTTGGGACAGGGGCCCTACGAGCAGTACTTC. Amino acids: CASSYLGQGPYEQYF.

Regarding this clonotype: A much larger clonotype is one base distant, so this may be a read error. J is TRBJ1-6 and V is TRBV10-3; tentative D call: TRBD1 (5 bases). Germline V CDR1 and CDR2: ENHRY, SYGVKD. The CDR3 is made up of 15 amino acids. The CDR3 here is CASSVQGDANSPLHF. CDR3 DNA sequence: TGTGCCAGCAGTGTCCAGGGAGATGCTAATTCACCCCTCCACTTT.

V and J are TRBV7-3 and TRBJ2-5, with 7 positions matching TRBD1. After removal of 5 bases from V and 5 bases from J, the junction contained 8 bases not matched to a gene. Germline CDR1 reads SGHTA; CDR2 reads FQGTGA. There are 14 residues in the CDR3. The CDR3 region has the DNA TGTGCCAGCAGCCCAGGGACAGCACGCGAGACCCAGTACTTC. Amino acid sequence: CASSPGTARETQYF.

This clonotype was counted a few times. This chain connects TRBV7-7 to TRBJ2-5; D is perhaps TRBD2 (5 bases). CDR1 SSHAT and CDR2 FNYEAQ come from the germline V gene (reference sequence). The CDR3 is 14 residues long. Trimming left V 5 bases short and J 2 bases short, with 12 bases between. The CDR3 here is CASSPLATQETQYF. DNA for the CDR3: TGTGCCAGCAGCCCGTTAGCGACGCAAGAGACCCAGTACTTC.

There are a few counts of this clonotype. This chain links TRBV6-4 with TRBJ1-1; TRBD1 matches 10 bases. The CDR3 runs 14 residues. V lost 6 bases and J lost 6; bases outside the gene matches: 7. Germline V gene data show CDR1 as MRHNA and CDR2 as SNTAGT. CDR3 DNA: TGTGCCAGCAGACCCGGGACAGGGGTGGCTGAAGCTTTCTTT. Protein sequence: CASRPGTGVAEAFF.

Many counts were recorded for this clonotype. The gene calls are TRBV2 and TRBJ2-7; tentative D call: TRBD2 (5 bases). There are 13 residues in the CDR3. V lost 9 bases, J lost 4 bases, and 16 bases lay in between. Germline CDR1 SNHLY, CDR2 FYNNEI. The CDR3 reads CASLTPPGYEQYF. For the CDR3, the DNA is TGTGCCAGTTTGACTCCTCCGGGGTACGAGCAGTACTTC.

The gene calls are TRBV30 and TRBJ1-5; TRBD1 is a possible D gene (5 bases). Trimming took off 0 bases at V and 6 bases at J, with 12 bases between the two ends. The CDR3 consists of 14 residues. Germline V gene lookup returns CDR1 GTSNPN and CDR2 SVGIG (reference sequence). CDR3 in amino acids: CAWSVGLGVQPQHF. The CDR3 DNA sequence: TGTGCCTGGAGTGTAGGGTTAGGGGTTCAGCCCCAGCATTTT.

This clonotype was seen repeatedly, ten times or more. This chain connects TRBV11-2 to TRBJ1-1, with D tentatively TRBD1 (6 bases). V gave up 5 bases and J gave up 7 bases, with 14 bases separating them. CDR3 length: 13 amino acids. Looked up from germline, CDR1 is SGHAT and CDR2 is FQNNGV. CDR3 in amino acids: CASSPKGGVEAFF. The CDR3 bases are TGTGCCAGCAGCCCTAAAGGGGGAGTTGAAGCTTTCTTT.

The chain carries TRBV13 and TRBJ1-5, with a weak D call TRBD1 (5 bases). CDR1 and CDR2 (germline): PRHDT, FYEKMQ (reference sequence). Between the trimmed V and J ends, which lost 6 bases and 11 bases, there was a span of 17 bases. This CDR3 comprises 13 residues. The CDR3 here is CASSESGVASQHF. The CDR3 nucleotides read TGTGCCAGCAGTGAATCGGGGGTTGCCTCCCAGCATTTT.

On this clonotype itself: Possible read error: a much larger clone is one base away. J is TRBJ2-5 and V is TRBV12-3 or TRBV12-4, with TRBD2 identical over 8 bases. The CDR3 length is 15 residues. In DNA form, the CDR3 reads TGTGTCAGCAGTCCTACTGAGGGCGGGGGGGAGACCCAGTACTTC. Its protein product is CVSSPTEGGGETQYF.

Comments on this clonotype: A read error may be the cause here, since a much bigger clone is one base away. V is TRBV19 and J is TRBJ1-2; D perhaps matches TRBD1 (6 bases). CDR1 is LNHDA and CDR2 is SQIVND in the germline V gene (reference sequence). The CDR3 length is 14 residues. CDR3 sequence reads: CASNRDTNVYGHTF. The CDR3 nucleotides are TGTGCCAGTAACCGGGACACAAACGTCTATGGCCACACCTTC.

This clonotype was observed at least ten times. V gene TRBV11-2 combines with J gene TRBJ2-7; D is unclear. This CDR3 is built from 13 residues. Germline CDR1 is SGHAT and CDR2 is FQNNGV. The V end lost 0 bases, the J end lost 9 bases, and 12 bases lay between the germline ends. The CDR3 DNA follows: TGTGCCAGCAGCTTAGAAAGTGGGGTAGGGCAGTACTTC. The encoded protein is CASSLESGVGQYF.

The chain uses TRBV9 and TRBJ1-6; tentative D call: TRBD1 (5 bases). V was trimmed by 6 bases and J by 10 bases, leaving 14 bases between them. This CDR3 has 13 amino acids. From germline, CDR1 is SGDLS and CDR2 YYNGEE. CDR3 nucleotides: TGTGCCAGCAACACCGCGGGGCGGTCACCCCTCCACTTT. It specifies CASNTAGRSPLHF. Using reference TRBV9 and TRBJ1-6 for the parts outside the CDR3, the full variable domain is DSGVTQTPKHLITATGQRVTLRCSPRSGDLSVYWYQQSLDQGLQFLIQYYNGEERAKGNILERFSAQQFPDLHSELNLSSLELGDSALYFCASNTAGRSPLHFGNGTRLTVT.

This sequence joins TRBV7-8 and TRBJ2-2; a possible D gene is TRBD1 (5 bases). CDR3 length: 15 residues. Germline CDR1 and CDR2: SGHVS and FQNEAQ. Trimming stripped 2 bases from V and 8 bases from J, with 15 bases between. The CDR3 DNA reads as TGTGCCAGCAGCTTAAACACGGGCAACAGGGGGGAGCTGTTTTTT. Amino acids: CASSLNTGNRGELFF.

This chain links TRBV19 with TRBJ1-6; TRBD1 matches 7 bases. V dropped 7 bases and J dropped 10; count of bases not matched to a gene: 10. The CDR3 is made up of 14 amino acids. CDR1 and CDR2 from the germline V gene are LNHDA and SQIVND (reference sequence). The chain's CDR3 is CASKETGRGSPLHF. CDR3 DNA sequence: TGTGCCAGTAAGGAGACAGGGAGAGGCTCACCCCTCCACTTT.

This clonotype was seen a few times. The CDR3 loop is CASSLRRSDTQYF. The CDR3 coding sequence is TGTGCCAGCAGCTTAAGACGTTCAGATACGCAGTATTTT. The chain links TRBV7-8 to TRBJ2-3; the D is unclear. Trimming removed 2 bases from V and 4 bases from J, with 7 bases in between. CDR1 and CDR2 (germline): SGHVS, FQNEAQ. The CDR3 length is 13 residues.

This clonotype occurred a few times. The chain recombines TRBV7-9 with TRBJ2-7; D gene unclear. Germline assignment: CDR1 SEHNR and CDR2 FQNEAQ (reference sequence). The V end lost 1 base, the J end lost 5 bases, and 15 bases lay between the germline ends. The CDR3 is made up of 15 amino acids. CDR3 loop: CASSLDRRRRNEQYF. CDR3 DNA sequence: TGTGCCAGCAGCTTAGATAGGCGGAGACGGAACGAGCAGTACTTC.

This clonotype was counted many times. The V call is TRBV2, the J call TRBJ1-5; D is unresolved. CDR3 size: 14 residues. The ends were cut back, 0 bases at V and 0 bases at J, with 3 bases in the middle. Germline V lookup: CDR1 SNHLY, CDR2 FYNNEI. CDR3 loop: CASSEADSNQPQHF. The CDR3 bases are TGTGCCAGCAGTGAAGCGGATAGCAATCAGCCCCAGCATTTT.

This clonotype has ten or more counts. One junction end disagrees with the germline gene, perhaps due to a read error. The chain links TRBV29-1 to TRBJ1-1; D perhaps matches TRBD1 (5 bases). Germline V CDR1 and CDR2: SQVTM, ANQGSEA. CDR3 length: 15 amino acids. CDR3 in amino acids: CSGRGVAGRATEALF. In DNA form, the CDR3 reads TGCAGCGGCCGGGGGGTTGCGGGGCGGGCCACTGAAGCTCTCTTT.

The chain uses TRBV14 and TRBJ1-2; 9 positions agree with TRBD1. This CDR3 has 16 residues. In germline, CDR1 is SGHDN, CDR2 FVKESK. V was pared by 0 bases and J by 2 bases, with 4 bases of the junction left unmatched. CDR3 region: CASSQDVGQGNYGYTF. For the CDR3, the DNA is TGTGCCAGCAGCCAAGATGTGGGACAGGGAAACTATGGCTACACCTTC.

The rearrangement links TRBV12-3 or TRBV12-4 to TRBJ2-5, with 15 bases aligning to TRBD2. There are 20 residues in the CDR3. Unmatched junction bases numbered 18, after V lost 8 bases and J lost 2 bases. Here the CDR3 reads CASRPGLAGGGAPQQETQYF. Here the CDR3 DNA reads TGTGCCAGCCGCCCGGGACTAGCGGGAGGTGGGGCTCCACAACAAGAGACCCAGTACTTC.

This clonotype was recorded many times. The genes are TRBV20-1 and TRBJ2-7; D is perhaps TRBD1 (6 bases). The CDR3 length is 13 residues. Trimming took 3 bases from V and 3 from J, leaving 12 bases between them. CDR1 DFQATT and CDR2 SNEGSKA come from the germline V gene (reference sequence). DNA of the CDR3: TGCAGTGCTAGTAGGGGACAAGGCTACGAGCAGTACTTC. It is translated as CSASRGQGYEQYF.